Sequencing of this T cell receptor beta chain was carried out in a study of blood T cells in healthy people across ages. Combining a sample-barcoded 5' primer with a J-beta primer mix, a second PCR ran for about 7 to 11 cycles. One entry per CDR3 protein results from TCRdb running MiXCR on the 5' RACE reads. The sample has hundreds of thousands of distinct CDR3 sequences; roughly 50% are singletons. The sample holds many counts of this clonotype. One base away lies a much larger clone, so this may be a sequencing read error. This receptor was taken from a man aged 30 to 45 in good health. Sequencing input: blood.

The CDR3 sequence is CASSLMASYNEQYF. The CDR3 DNA sequence: TGTGCCAGCAGTTTGATGGCCTCCTACAATGAGCAGTACTTC. The chain employs TRBV28 and TRBJ2-1; no firm D call. The end of the DNA aligns better with TRBJ2-7, so the J call may be wrong. This CDR3 region has 14 residues. Germline V CDR1 and CDR2: MDHEN, SYDVKM.